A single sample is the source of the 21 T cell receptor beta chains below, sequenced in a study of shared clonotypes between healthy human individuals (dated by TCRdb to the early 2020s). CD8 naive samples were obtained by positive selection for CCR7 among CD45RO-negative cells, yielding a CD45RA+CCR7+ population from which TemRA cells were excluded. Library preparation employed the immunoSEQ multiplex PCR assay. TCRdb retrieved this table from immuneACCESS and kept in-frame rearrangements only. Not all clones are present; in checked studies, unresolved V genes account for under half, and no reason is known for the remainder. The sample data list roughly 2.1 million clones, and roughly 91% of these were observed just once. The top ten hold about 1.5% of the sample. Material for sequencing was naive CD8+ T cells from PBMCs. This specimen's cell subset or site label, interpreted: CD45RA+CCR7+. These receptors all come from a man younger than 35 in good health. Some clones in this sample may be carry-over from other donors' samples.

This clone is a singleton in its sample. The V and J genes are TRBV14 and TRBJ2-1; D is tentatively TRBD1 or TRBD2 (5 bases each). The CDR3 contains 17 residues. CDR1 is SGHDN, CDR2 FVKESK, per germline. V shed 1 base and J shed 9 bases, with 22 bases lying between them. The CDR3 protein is CASSQARVGPHASEQFF. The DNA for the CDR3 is TGTGCCAGCAGCCAAGCGAGGGTGGGACCCCACGCTAGTGAGCAGTTCTTC.

The CDR3 spells CASSLLSRGSLGEQFF. Here the CDR3 DNA reads TGTGCCAGCAGTTTGTTGAGTAGGGGGTCCTTGGGGGAGCAGTTCTTC. The chain carries TRBV28 and TRBJ2-1; possible D gene TRBD1, 6 bases. Germline values: CDR1 MDHEN, CDR2 SYDVKM. This CDR3 comprises 16 residues. V was shortened by 3 bases and J by 10 bases, with 22 bases between the two germline ends.

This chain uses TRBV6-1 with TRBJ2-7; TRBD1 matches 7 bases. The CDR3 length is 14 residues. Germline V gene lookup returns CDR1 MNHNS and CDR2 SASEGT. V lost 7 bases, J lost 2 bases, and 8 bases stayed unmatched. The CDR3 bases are TGTGCCAGCACGAGCAGGGACAGACCCTACGAGCAGTACTTC. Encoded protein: CASTSRDRPYEQYF.

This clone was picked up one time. CDR3 residues: CASSGIGNEQFF. The CDR3 nucleotides read TGTGCCAGCAGCGGTATCGGAAATGAGCAGTTCTTC. This chain joins TRBV11-2 and TRBJ2-1, with unresolved D. The CDR3 sequence is 12 residues long. The V gene lost 5 bases and the J gene lost 7 bases, with 9 bases spanning the gap. Germline loops: CDR1 SGHAT, CDR2 FQNNGV.

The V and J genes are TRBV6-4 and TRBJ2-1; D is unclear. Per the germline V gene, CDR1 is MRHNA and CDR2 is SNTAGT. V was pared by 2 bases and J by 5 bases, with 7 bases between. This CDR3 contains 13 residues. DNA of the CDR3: TGTGCCAGCAGTGACCTAATAGACAATGAGCAGTTCTTC. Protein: CASSDLIDNEQFF.

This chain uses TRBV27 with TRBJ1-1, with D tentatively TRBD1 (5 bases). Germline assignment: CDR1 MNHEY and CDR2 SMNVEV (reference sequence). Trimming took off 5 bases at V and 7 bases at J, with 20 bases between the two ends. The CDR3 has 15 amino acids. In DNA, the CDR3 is TGTGCCAGCAGTAACCAAAGAGGGGTAGGGTTTGAAGCTTTCTTT. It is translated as CASSNQRGVGFEAFF.

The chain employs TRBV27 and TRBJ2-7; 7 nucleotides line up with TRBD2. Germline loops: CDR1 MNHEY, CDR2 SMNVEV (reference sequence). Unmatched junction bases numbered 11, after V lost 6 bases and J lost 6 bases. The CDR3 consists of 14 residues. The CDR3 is CASRLERERGEQYF. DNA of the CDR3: TGTGCCAGCAGGTTGGAGCGGGAAAGAGGCGAGCAGTACTTC.

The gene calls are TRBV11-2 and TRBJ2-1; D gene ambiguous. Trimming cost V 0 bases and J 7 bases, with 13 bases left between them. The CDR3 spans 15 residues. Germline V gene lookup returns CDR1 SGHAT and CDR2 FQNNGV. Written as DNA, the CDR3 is TGTGCCAGCAGCTTAGAACAGAGCCCTATGAATGAGCAGTTCTTC. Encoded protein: CASSLEQSPMNEQFF.

In DNA form, the CDR3 reads TGTGCCACCACCTGGGACAGGGGGACTGAAGCTTTCTTT. This sequence encodes CATTWDRGTEAFF. V gene TRBV15 combines with J gene TRBJ1-1; 11 bases line up with TRBD1. CDR1 LNHNV and CDR2 YYDKDF come from the germline V gene (reference sequence). The CDR3 covers 13 residues. V lost 7 bases, J lost 5 bases, and 3 bases stayed unmatched. Drawing the rest from reference TRBV15 and TRBJ1-1, the complete variable domain is DAMVIQNPRYQVTQFGKPVTLSCSQTLNHNVMYWYQQKSSQAPKLLFHYYDKDFNNEADTPDNFQSRRPNTSFCFLDIRSPGLGDTAMYLCATTWDRGTEAFFGQGTRLTVV.

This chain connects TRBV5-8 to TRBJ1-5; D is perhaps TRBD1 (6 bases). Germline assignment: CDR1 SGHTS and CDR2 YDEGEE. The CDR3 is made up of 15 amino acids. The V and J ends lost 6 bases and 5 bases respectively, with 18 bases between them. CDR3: CASTSPRDTYQPQHF. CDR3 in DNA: TGTGCCAGCACCTCCCCCCGGGACACATATCAGCCCCAGCATTTT. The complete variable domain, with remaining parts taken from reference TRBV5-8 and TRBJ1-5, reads EAGVTQSPTHLIKTRGQQATLRCSPISGHTSVYWYQQALGLGLQFLLWYDEGEERNRGNFPPRFSGRQFPNYSSELNVNALELEDSALYLCASTSPRDTYQPQHFGDGTRLSIL.

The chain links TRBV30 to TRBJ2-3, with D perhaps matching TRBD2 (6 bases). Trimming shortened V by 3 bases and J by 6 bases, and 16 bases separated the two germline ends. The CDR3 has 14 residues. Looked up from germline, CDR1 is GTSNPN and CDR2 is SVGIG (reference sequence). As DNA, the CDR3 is TGTGCCTGGAGCGGTAGCGGCAGGAGGGATACGCAGTATTTT. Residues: CAWSGSGRRDTQYF.

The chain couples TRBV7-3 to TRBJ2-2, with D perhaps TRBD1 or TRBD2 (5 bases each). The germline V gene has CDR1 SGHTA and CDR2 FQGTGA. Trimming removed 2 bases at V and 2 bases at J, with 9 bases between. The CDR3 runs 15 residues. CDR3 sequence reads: CASSLVGDNTGELFF. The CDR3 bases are TGTGCCAGCAGCTTAGTAGGGGACAACACCGGGGAGCTGTTTTTT.

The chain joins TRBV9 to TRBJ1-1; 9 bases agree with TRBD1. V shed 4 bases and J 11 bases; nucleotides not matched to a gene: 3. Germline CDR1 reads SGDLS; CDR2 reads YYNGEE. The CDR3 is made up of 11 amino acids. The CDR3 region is CASSNGTGAFF. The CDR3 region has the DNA TGTGCCAGCAGCAACGGGACAGGGGCTTTCTTT.

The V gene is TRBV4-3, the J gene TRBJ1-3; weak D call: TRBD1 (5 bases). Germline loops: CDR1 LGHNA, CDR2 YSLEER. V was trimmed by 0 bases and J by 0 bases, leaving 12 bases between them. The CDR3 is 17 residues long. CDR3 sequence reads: CASSQESGRTSGNTIYF. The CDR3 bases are TGCGCCAGCAGCCAAGAATCGGGGCGGACCTCTGGAAACACCATATATTTT.

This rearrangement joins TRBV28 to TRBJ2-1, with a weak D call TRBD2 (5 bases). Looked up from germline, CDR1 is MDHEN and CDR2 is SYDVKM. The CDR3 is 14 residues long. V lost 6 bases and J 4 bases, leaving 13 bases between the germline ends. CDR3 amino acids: CASRRVEEYNEQFF. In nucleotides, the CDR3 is TGTGCCAGCAGAAGGGTGGAGGAGTACAATGAGCAGTTCTTC.

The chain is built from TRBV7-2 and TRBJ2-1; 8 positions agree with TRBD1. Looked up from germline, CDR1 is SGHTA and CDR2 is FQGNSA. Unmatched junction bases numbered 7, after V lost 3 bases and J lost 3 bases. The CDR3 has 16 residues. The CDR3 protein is CASSLAGGIFYNEQFF. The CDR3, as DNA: TGTGCCAGCAGCTTGGCAGGGGGCATTTTCTACAATGAGCAGTTCTTC. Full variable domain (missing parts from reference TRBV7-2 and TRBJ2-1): GAGVSQSPSNKVTEKGKDVELRCDPISGHTALYWYRQSLGQGLEFLIYFQGNSAPDKSGLPSDRFSAERTGGSVSTLTIQRTQQEDSAVYLCASSLAGGIFYNEQFFGPGTRLTVL.

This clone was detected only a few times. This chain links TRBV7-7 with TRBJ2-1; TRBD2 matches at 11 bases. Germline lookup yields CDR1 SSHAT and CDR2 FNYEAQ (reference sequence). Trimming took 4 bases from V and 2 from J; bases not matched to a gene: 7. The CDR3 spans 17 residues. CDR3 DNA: TGTGCCAGCAGCTCCAGGGCTAGCGGGGGGACCTACAATGAGCAGTTCTTC. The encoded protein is CASSSRASGGTYNEQFF.

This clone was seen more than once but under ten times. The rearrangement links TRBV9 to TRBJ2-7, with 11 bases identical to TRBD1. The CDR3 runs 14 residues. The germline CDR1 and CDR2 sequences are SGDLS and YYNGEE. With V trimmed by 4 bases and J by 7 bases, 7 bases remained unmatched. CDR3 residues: CASSPGQGALEQYF. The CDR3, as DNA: TGTGCCAGCAGCCCCGGACAGGGGGCCCTAGAGCAGTACTTC.

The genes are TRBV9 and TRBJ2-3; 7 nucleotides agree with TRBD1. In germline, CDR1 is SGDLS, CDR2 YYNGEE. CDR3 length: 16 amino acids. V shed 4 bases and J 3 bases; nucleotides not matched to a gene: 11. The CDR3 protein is CASSKEQGQRTDTQYF. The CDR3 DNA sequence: TGTGCCAGCAGCAAAGAACAGGGGCAAAGAACAGATACGCAGTATTTT.

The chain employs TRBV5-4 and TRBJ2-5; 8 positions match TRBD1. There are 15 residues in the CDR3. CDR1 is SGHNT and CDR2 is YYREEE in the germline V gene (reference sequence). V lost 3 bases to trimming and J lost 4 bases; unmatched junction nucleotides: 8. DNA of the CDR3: TGTGCCAGCAGCTCGGGACAGGTCGGGGGAGAGACCCAGTACTTC. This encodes CASSSGQVGGETQYF.

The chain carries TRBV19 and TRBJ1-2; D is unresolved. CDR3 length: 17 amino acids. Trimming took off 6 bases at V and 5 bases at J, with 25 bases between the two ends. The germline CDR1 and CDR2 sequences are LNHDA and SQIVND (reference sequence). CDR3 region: CASSSVQGPQEGYGYTF. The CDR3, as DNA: TGTGCCAGTAGCTCAGTACAAGGGCCGCAGGAAGGATATGGCTACACCTTC.